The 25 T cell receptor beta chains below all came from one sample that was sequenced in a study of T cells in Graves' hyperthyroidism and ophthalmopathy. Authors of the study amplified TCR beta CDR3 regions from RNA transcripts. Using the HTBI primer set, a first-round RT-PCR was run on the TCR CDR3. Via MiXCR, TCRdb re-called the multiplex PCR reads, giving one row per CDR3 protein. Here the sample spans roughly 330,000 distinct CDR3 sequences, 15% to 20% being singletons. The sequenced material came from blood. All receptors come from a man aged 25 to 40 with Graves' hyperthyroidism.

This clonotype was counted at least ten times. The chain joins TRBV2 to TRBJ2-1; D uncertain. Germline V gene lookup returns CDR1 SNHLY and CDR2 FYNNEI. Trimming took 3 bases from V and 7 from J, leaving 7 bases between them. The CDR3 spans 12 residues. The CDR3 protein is CASSDLLNEQFF. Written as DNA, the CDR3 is TGTGCCAGCAGTGACTTGCTGAATGAGCAGTTCTTC.

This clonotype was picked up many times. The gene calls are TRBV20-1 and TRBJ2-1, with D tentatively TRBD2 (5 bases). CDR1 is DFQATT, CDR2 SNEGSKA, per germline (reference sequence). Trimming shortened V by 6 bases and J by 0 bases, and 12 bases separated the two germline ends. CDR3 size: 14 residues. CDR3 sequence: CSARKRDSYNEQFF. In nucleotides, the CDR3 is TGCAGTGCAAGAAAACGGGACTCCTACAATGAGCAGTTCTTC.

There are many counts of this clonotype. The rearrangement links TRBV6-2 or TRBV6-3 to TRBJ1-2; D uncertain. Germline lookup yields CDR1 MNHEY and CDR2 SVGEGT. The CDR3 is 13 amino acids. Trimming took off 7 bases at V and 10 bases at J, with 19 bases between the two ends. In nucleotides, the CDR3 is TGTGCCAGCACTTCTGGAATCGGACCTATCTACACCTTC. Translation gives CASTSGIGPIYTF.

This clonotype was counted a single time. DNA of the CDR3: TGTGCCAGCACCCCGGGACTAGCGCGCGACAATGAGCAGTTCTTC. It translates to CASTPGLARDNEQFF. The chain employs TRBV6-1 and TRBJ2-1; 10 bases map to TRBD2. This CDR3 contains 15 residues. The V gene's germline CDR1 is MNHNS and CDR2 SASEGT. Unmatched junction bases numbered 8, after V lost 7 bases and J lost 5 bases.

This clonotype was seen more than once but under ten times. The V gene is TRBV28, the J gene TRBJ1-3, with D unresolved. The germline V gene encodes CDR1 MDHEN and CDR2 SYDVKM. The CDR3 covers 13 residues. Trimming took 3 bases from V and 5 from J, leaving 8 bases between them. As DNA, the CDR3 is TGTGCCAGCAGTTTTTTTTCCAGAAACACCATATATTTT. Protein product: CASSFFSRNTIYF.

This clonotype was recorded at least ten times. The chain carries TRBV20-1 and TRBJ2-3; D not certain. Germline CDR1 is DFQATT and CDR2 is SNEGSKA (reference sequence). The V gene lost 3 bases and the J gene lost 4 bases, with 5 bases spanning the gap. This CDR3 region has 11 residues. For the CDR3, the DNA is TGCAGTGCTAGGGGTCCAGATACGCAGTATTTT. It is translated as CSARGPDTQYF.

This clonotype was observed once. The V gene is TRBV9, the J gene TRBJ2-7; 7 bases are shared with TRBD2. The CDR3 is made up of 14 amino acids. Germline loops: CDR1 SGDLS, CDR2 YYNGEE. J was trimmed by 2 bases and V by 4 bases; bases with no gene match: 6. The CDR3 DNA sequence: TGTGCCAGCAGCCCGCCCGGGACTACCTACGAGCAGTACTTC. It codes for CASSPPGTTYEQYF.

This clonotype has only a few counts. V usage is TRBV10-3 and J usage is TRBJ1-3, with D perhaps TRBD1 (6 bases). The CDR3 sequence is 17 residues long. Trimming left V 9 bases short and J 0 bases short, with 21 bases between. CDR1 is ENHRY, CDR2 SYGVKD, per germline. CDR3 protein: CAINQSPSRGSGNTIYF. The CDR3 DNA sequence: TGTGCCATAAATCAGTCCCCCAGCAGGGGCTCTGGAAACACCATATATTTT.

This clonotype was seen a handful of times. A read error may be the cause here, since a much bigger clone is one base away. CDR3 in amino acids: CASSTRLASTDAQYF. CDR3 bases: TGTGCCAGCAGCACTCGGCTAGCGAGCACAGATGCGCAGTATTTT. V usage is TRBV11-2 and J usage is TRBJ2-3; tentatively, D is TRBD2 (6 bases). The CDR3 length is 15 residues. CDR1 and CDR2 from the germline V gene are SGHAT and FQNNGV.

This CDR3 reads CASNTGTLTYNSPLHF. The CDR3 nucleotides are TGCGCCAGCAACACCGGGACACTCACCTATAATTCACCCCTCCACTTT. The V gene is TRBV5-1, the J gene TRBJ1-6, with D tentatively TRBD1 (6 bases). V lost 6 bases, J lost 2 bases, and 15 bases lay in between. The CDR3 is 16 amino acids. Germline CDR1 is SGHRS and CDR2 is YFSETQ.

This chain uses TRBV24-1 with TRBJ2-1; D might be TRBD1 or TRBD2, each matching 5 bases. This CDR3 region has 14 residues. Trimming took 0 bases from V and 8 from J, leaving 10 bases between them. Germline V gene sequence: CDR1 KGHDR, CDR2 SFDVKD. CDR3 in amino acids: CATSDLDRGYEQFF. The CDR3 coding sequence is TGTGCCACCAGTGATTTGGATCGGGGCTATGAGCAGTTCTTC.

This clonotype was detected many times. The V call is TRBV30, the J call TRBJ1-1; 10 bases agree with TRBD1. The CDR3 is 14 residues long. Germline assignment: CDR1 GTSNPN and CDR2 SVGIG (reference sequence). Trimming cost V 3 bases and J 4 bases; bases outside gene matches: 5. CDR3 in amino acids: CAWSWGTGVTEAFF. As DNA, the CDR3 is TGTGCCTGGAGCTGGGGGACAGGGGTCACTGAAGCTTTCTTT.

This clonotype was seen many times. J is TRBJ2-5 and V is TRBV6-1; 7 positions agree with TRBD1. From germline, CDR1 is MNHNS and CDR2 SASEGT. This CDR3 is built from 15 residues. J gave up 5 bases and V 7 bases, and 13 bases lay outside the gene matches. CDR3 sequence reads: CASTNRGGGLETQYF. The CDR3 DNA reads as TGTGCCAGCACCAACAGGGGTGGGGGTCTCGAGACCCAGTACTTC.

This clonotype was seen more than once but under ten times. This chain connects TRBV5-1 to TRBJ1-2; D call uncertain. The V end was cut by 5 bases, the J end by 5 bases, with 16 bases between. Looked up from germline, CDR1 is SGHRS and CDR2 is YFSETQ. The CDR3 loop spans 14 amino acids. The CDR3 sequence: CASRTDNGPYGYTF. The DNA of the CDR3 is TGCGCCAGCAGGACTGACAATGGACCTTATGGCTACACCTTC. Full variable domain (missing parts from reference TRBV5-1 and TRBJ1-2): KAGVTQTPRYLIKTRGQQVTLSCSPISGHRSVSWYQQTPGQGLQFLFEYFSETQRNKGNFPGRFSGRQFSNSRSEMNVSTLELGDSALYLCASRTDNGPYGYTFGSGTRLTVV.

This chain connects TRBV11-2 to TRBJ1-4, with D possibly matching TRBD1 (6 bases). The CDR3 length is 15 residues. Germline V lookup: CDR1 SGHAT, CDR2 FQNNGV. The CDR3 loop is CVSSPRTAPNEKLFF. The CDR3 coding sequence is TGTGTTAGCAGCCCCCGGACAGCTCCTAATGAAAAACTGTTTTTT.

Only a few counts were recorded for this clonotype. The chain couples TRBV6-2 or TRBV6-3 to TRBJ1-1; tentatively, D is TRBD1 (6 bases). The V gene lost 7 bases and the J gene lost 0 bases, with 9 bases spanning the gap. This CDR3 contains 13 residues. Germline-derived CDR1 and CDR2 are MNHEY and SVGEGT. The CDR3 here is CASNRALNTEAFF. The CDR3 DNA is TGTGCCAGCAACAGGGCCTTGAACACTGAAGCTTTCTTT.

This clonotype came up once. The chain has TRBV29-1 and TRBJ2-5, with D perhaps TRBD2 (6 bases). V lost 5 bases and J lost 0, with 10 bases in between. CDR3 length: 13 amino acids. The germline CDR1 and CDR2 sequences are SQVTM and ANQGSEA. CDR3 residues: CSVPRDYQETQYF. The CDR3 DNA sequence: TGCAGCGTTCCCCGGGACTACCAAGAGACCCAGTACTTC.

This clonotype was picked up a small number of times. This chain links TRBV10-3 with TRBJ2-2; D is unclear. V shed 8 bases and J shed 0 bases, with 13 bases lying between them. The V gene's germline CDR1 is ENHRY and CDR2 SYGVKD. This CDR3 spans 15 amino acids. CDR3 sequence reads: CAISPGGPNTGELFF. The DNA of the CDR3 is TGTGCCATCTCCCCAGGCGGTCCGAACACCGGGGAGCTGTTTTTT.

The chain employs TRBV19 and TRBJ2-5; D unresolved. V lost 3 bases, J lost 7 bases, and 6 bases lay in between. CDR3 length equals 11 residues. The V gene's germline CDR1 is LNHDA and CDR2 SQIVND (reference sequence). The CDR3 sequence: CASSIGRTQYF. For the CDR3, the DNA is TGTGCCAGTAGTATTGGGCGGACCCAGTACTTC.

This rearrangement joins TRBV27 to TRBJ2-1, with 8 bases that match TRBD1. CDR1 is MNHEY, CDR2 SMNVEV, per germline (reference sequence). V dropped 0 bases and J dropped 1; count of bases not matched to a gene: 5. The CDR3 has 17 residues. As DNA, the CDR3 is TGTGCCAGCAGTTTATCCGGGACAGGAGGGTCCTACAATGAGCAGTTCTTC. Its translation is CASSLSGTGGSYNEQFF.

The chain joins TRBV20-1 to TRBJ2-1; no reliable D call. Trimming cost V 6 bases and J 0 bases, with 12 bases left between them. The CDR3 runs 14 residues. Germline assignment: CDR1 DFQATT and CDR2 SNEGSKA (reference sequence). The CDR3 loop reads CSAMTAISYNEQFF. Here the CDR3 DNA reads TGCAGTGCAATGACGGCCATCTCCTACAATGAGCAGTTCTTC.

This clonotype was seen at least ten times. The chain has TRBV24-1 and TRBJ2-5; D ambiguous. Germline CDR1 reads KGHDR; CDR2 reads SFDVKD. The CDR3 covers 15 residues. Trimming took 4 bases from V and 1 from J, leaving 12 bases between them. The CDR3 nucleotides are TGTGCCACCAGTGACACGGGTCGGTCCCAAGAGACCCAGTACTTC. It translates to CATSDTGRSQETQYF.

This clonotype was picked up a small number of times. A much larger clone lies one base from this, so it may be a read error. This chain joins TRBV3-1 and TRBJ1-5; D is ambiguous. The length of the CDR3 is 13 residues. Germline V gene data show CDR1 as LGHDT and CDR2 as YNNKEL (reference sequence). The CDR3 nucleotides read TGTGCCAGCAGCCAAGAAGAAGATCAGCCCCGGCATTTT. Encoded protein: CASSQEEDQPRHF.

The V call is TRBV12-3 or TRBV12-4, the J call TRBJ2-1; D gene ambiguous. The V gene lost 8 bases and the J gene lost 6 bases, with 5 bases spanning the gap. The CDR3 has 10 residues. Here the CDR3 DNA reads TGTGCCAGCGGCGCCAATGAGCAGTTCTTC. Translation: CASGANEQFF.

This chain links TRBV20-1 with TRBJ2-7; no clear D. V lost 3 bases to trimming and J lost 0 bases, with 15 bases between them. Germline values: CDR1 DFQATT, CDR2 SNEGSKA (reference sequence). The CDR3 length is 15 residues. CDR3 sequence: CSASWSAAYSYEQYF. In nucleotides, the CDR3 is TGCAGTGCTAGTTGGTCGGCAGCTTACTCCTACGAGCAGTACTTC.